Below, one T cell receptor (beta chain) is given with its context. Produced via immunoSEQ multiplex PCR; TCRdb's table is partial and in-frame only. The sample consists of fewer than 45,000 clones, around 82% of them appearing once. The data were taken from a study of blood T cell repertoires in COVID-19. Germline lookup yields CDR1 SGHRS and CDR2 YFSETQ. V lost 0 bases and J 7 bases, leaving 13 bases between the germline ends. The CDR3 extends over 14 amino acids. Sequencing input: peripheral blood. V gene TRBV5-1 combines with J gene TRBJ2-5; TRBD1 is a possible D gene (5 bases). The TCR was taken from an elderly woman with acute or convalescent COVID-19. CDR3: CASSLDPGWGTQYF. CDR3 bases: TGCGCCAGCAGCTTGGATCCAGGGTGGGGGACCCAGTACTTC.